A selection of T cell receptor beta chains follows, all from one sample in a study of human T cells and chemical hapten exposure. One entry per CDR3 protein results from TCRdb running MiXCR on the RACE reads. The sample shows some 89,000 distinct CDR3 sequences, roughly 27% of them seen only once. Sequencing used whole blood, obtained in connection with sensitization to the hapten diphenylcyclopropenone (DPC). The source of these receptors is a man aged 40-49 years with alopecia areata. Some clones in this sample may be carry-over from other donors' samples. The CDR3 runs from the conserved cysteine through the conserved F or W. A D gene is named only where the DNA matches it firmly. The size field is filled for only some rows; it gives once, few, many or a size class.

TGTGCCAGCAGTGACTGGAGGGAGCAGTACTTC	CASSDWREQYF	-	TRBV12-3/TRBV12-4	TRBJ2-7	-
TGTGCCAGCAGTTTGGGATCAGGGATTGAGGGCGATCGCTACACCTTC	CASSLGSGIEGDRYTF	-	TRBV27	TRBJ1-2	-
TGCGCCAGCAGCCGCACCTTCCGTTCCTACGAGCAGTACTTC	CASSRTFRSYEQYF	-	TRBV5-1	TRBJ2-7	-
TGTGCCAGCAGAGACGGGAGTGATACGCAGTATTTT	CASRDGSDTQYF	-	TRBV28	TRBJ2-3	-
TGTGCCAGCAGTTTTAGGACAGGCGCCAGCACAGATACGCAGTATTTT	CASSFRTGASTDTQYF	-	TRBV7-9	TRBJ2-3	TRBD1
TGTGCCAGCAGAGAGACTAGCGGGAGCCTGGGATACAATGAGCAGTTCTTC	CASRETSGSLGYNEQFF	-	TRBV6-5	TRBJ2-1	TRBD2
TGTGCCAGCAGCCCCCCGGCGGGTGAGCAGTTCTTC	CASSPPAGEQFF	many	TRBV27	TRBJ2-1	-
TGTGCCAGCAGTTTAATCCTAGCGGGAGTGGACGATGAGCAGTTCTTC	CASSLILAGVDDEQFF	-	TRBV12-3/TRBV12-4	TRBJ2-1	TRBD2
TGCAGTGCGACCGACTTAGCGGGAGACTCGTACGAGCAGTACTTC	CSATDLAGDSYEQYF	-	TRBV20-1	TRBJ2-7	TRBD2
TGCGCCAGCAGCTTGGGGGATCATAGCAATCAGCCCCAGCATTTT	CASSLGDHSNQPQHF	-	TRBV5-1	TRBJ1-5	-
TGTGCCAGCAGTTTATCTACCTACAATGAGCAGTTCTTC	CASSLSTYNEQFF	-	TRBV28	TRBJ2-1	-
TGCAGTGCTAGTGGTCGGCAGGCGGGGACCCAGTACTTC	CSASGRQAGTQYF	few	TRBV20-1	TRBJ2-5	-
TGTGCCAGCACCCGGGGTGGAGGGCAGGATTCACCCCTCCACTTT	CASTRGGGQDSPLHF	few	TRBV7-2	TRBJ1-6	-
TGTGCCAGCAGCCGAGGTGCAAGCGAGGGAGAGACCCAGTACTTC	CASSRGASEGETQYF	-	TRBV2	TRBJ2-5	-
TGTGCCAGCAGCTATCAGGGGACAGATACGCAGTATTTT	CASSYQGTDTQYF	few	TRBV7-2	TRBJ2-3	-
TGTGCCAGCAGCTTCCCAGGGGGCGTGGAGACCCAGTACTTC	CASSFPGGVETQYF	few	TRBV5-6	TRBJ2-5	TRBD1